This T cell receptor (beta chain) was captured in a study of regulatory T cells in long-lasting Graves disease. On the study more broadly: Persistence in Graves' disease required over 5 years of antithyroid drugs plus positive TSH receptor antibodies.

Study conclusions and caveats: Persistent disease favored TRBV28, TRBJ1-2 and TRBJ2-5.

Time point here: persistent/refractory GD, antithyroid drugs over 5 years with positive TRAb. From PBMCs, RNA was extracted and then used to make the TCR library. This clonotype was seen ten or more times. Its antigen is still unknown. HTBI primers from iRepertoire and Arm-PCR of CDR3 regions yielded the TCR beta libraries. Via MiXCR, TCRdb re-called the multiplex PCR reads, giving one row per CDR3 protein. Here the sample spans around 430,000 distinct CDR3 sequences, about 22% being singletons. The V and J ends lost 1 base and 2 bases respectively, with 8 bases between them. Germline V gene sequence: CDR1 MNHEY, CDR2 SMNVEV (reference sequence). There are 14 residues in the CDR3.

The gene calls are TRBV27 and TRBJ1-1; D is uncertain. This TCR was sampled from a female donor with Graves disease. The input for sequencing was peripheral blood mononuclear cells (PBMCs), taken when the disease was refractory, from a patient treated with antithyroid drugs. The CDR3 region has the DNA TGTGCCAGCAGTTTATGGGCCACTAACACTGAAGCTTTCTTT. It is translated as CASSLWATNTEAFF.